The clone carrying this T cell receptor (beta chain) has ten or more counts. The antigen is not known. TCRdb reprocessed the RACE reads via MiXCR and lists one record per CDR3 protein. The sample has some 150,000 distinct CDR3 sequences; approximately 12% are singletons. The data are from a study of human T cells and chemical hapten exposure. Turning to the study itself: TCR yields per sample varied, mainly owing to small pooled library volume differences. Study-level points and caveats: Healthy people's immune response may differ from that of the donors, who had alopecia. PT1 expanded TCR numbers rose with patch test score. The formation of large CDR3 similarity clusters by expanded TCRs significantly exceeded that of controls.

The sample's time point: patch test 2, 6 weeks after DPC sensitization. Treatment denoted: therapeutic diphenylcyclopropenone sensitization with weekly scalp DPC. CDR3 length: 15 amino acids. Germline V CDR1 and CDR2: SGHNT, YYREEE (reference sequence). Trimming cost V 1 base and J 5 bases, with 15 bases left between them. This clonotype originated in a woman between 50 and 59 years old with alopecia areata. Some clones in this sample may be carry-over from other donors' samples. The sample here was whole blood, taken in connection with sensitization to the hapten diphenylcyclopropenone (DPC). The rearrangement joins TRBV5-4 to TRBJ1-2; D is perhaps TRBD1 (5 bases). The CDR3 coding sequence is TGTGCCAGCAGCTTGAGCAGGGAGTTGTGGTATGGCTACACCTTC. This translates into CASSLSRELWYGYTF. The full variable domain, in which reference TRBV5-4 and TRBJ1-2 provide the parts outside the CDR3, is ETGVTQSPTHLIKTRGQQVTLRCSSQSGHNTVSWYQQALGQGPQFIFQYYREEENGRGNFPPRFSGLQFPNYSSELNVNALELDDSALYLCASSLSRELWYGYTFGSGTRLTVV.